Reported below is one T cell receptor beta chain. Followed longitudinally, the Seattle patients had been enrolled during active infection. Per germline, CDR1 SGHDT and CDR2 YYEEEE. This CDR3 region has 17 residues. Trimming cost V 0 bases and J 0 bases; bases outside gene matches: 1. The data are from a study of blood T cell repertoires in COVID-19. On the study more broadly: From the United States, Italy and Spain came samples of acute and convalescent COVID-19. Sample material is recorded as cDNA or gDNA derived from T cells, B-cell-depleted T cells, or PBMCs.

Per the authors' pipeline: Amplifying reference gene primers gave estimates of nucleated cell counts. Sequencing used immunoSEQ multiplex PCR; TCRdb keeps in-frame clones, though not all of them. V, J and clone size are taken as reported in that table, and D and trimming were inferred from the DNA itself. This repertoire shows some 300,000 clones, approximately 90% found once; its top ten account for about 6%. The sample taken for sequencing was peripheral blood. The V gene is TRBV5-6, the J gene TRBJ2-6, with 9 nucleotides matching TRBD2. The origin of this receptor is a woman aged 50 to 65 with COVID-19, enrolled during active disease. The CDR3 sequence: CASSLVSGSSGANVLTF. CDR3 in DNA: TGTGCCAGCAGCTTGGTTAGCGGGAGCTCTGGGGCCAACGTCCTGACTTTC.